This T cell receptor beta chain was sequenced in a study of T cell repertoires in cytomegalovirus infection. Study-wide points: CMV carriers having the relevant HLA were flagged by cumulative public TCR beta family frequency.

TCRdb re-called the reads through MiXCR, storing one row per CDR3 protein. The sample lists 680,000 or so distinct CDR3 sequences, around a third occurring once. A word on this clonotype: Its target is unknown.

The germline CDR1 and CDR2 sequences are LNHDA and SQIVND (reference sequence). This CDR3 region has 16 residues. V trimming: 10 bases; J trimming: 4 bases; junction bases outside the gene matches: 14. The chain employs TRBV19 and TRBJ2-1, with 9 bases aligning to TRBD1. This receptor was identified in a human donor in good health (CMV status not recorded). Some clones in this sample may be carry-over from other donors' samples. This sample comprised cultured PBMCs, obtained from culture after CMV antigen stimulation. The CDR3 protein is CATNRQGVIPYNEQFF. DNA of the CDR3: TGTGCCACCAATAGACAGGGGGTTATCCCATACAATGAGCAGTTCTTC.